These 22 T cell receptor beta chains share one sample of origin, sequenced in a study of blood T cell repertoires in COVID-19. Assay: immunoSEQ multiplex PCR; the TCRdb copy retains only in-frame clones and omits some. The sample lists about 270,000 clones, approximately 86% occurring once. The source material was peripheral blood. All receptors come from a woman in her fifties or sixties who had recovered from COVID-19.

The V and J genes are TRBV5-4 and TRBJ2-1; 10 positions match TRBD2. There are 16 residues in the CDR3. Trimming removed 0 bases from V and 7 bases from J; junction bases left unmatched: 7. The germline gives CDR1 SGHNT, CDR2 YYREEE (reference sequence). CDR3 in DNA: TGTGCCAGCAGCTTGGAGTTAGGACTAGCGGCAAATGAGCAGTTCTTC. Its protein product is CASSLELGLAANEQFF.

The V and J genes are TRBV3-1 (or the pseudogene TRBV3-2) and TRBJ2-7; 10 bases map to TRBD1. J was trimmed by 4 bases and V by 4 bases; bases with no gene match: 7. The CDR3 is made up of 15 amino acids. Germline V gene sequence: CDR1 LGHDT, CDR2 YNNKEL (reference sequence). The CDR3 spells CASSPPGQGIYEQYF. For the CDR3, the DNA is TGTGCCAGCAGCCCCCCGGGACAGGGGATTTACGAGCAGTACTTC.

V and J are TRBV6-1 and TRBJ2-4, with D possibly being TRBD1 (5 bases). Germline CDR1 reads MNHNS; CDR2 reads SASEGT. The V gene lost 2 bases and the J gene lost 0 bases, with 8 bases spanning the gap. The CDR3 contains 15 residues. CDR3 loop: CASSEPGLAKNIQYF. The CDR3 DNA reads TGTGCCAGCAGTGAACCAGGGCTAGCCAAAAACATTCAGTACTTC.

This chain connects TRBV2 to TRBJ1-1, with 7 bases matching TRBD1. CDR3 size: 14 residues. Germline trimming cut 3 bases from V and 4 bases from J; bases unmatched to any gene: 5. Per germline, CDR1 SNHLY and CDR2 FYNNEI. This chain's CDR3 is CASSDWDSFTEAFF. The CDR3 DNA sequence: TGTGCCAGCAGTGATTGGGACAGCTTCACTGAAGCTTTCTTT.

This chain connects TRBV2 to TRBJ2-3; 13 bases align to TRBD2. The CDR3 is made up of 16 amino acids. The trim removed 5 bases at V and 2 bases at J, leaving 4 bases unmatched. Germline CDR1 SNHLY, CDR2 FYNNEI. The CDR3 region has the DNA TGTGCCAGCAGTCGGACTAGCGGGGGCCACACAGATACGCAGTATTTT. Protein sequence: CASSRTSGGHTDTQYF.

V and J are TRBV19 and TRBJ1-5; D remains ambiguous. The germline CDR1 and CDR2 sequences are LNHDA and SQIVND (reference sequence). The length of the CDR3 is 13 residues. V was trimmed by 6 bases and J by 4 bases, leaving 10 bases between them. The CDR3 loop reads CASRPRFNQPQHF. The CDR3 DNA reads as TGTGCCAGTAGACCCAGGTTTAATCAGCCCCAGCATTTT.

J is TRBJ1-2 and V is TRBV12-5, with 8 bases lining up with TRBD1. Germline-derived CDR1 and CDR2 are LGHNT and FRNRAP. The CDR3 runs to 12 residues. Losses at the gene ends were 6 bases for V and 8 bases for J; bases not matched to a gene: 5. The CDR3 DNA reads as TGTGCTAGTGGCCAGGACAGGGCGGGCTACACCTTC. This gives the protein CASGQDRAGYTF.

The rearrangement joins TRBV6-5 to TRBJ1-4; TRBD1 matches 8 bases. The CDR3 loop spans 14 amino acids. The germline V gene has CDR1 MNHEY and CDR2 SVGAGI. V lost 2 bases to trimming and J lost 5 bases; unmatched junction nucleotides: 1. The chain's CDR3 is CASSYRTGNEKLFF. DNA of the CDR3: TGTGCCAGCAGTTACCGGACAGGGAATGAAAAACTGTTTTTT.

V usage is TRBV6-5 and J usage is TRBJ2-1, with TRBD1 matching 7 bases. The length of the CDR3 is 14 residues. The germline V gene has CDR1 MNHEY and CDR2 SVGAGI. Trimming cost V 7 bases and J 5 bases; bases outside gene matches: 8. The DNA of the CDR3 is TGTGCCAGCATCAACCGGGACAGAGACAATGAGCAGTTCTTC. This gives the protein CASINRDRDNEQFF.

The V and J genes are TRBV6-5 and TRBJ1-1; 7 nucleotides align to TRBD1. This CDR3 region has 11 residues. Per the germline V gene, CDR1 is MNHEY and CDR2 is SVGAGI. V trimming: 6 bases; J trimming: 8 bases; junction bases outside the gene matches: 3. The chain's CDR3 is CASRQGPEAFF. The CDR3 DNA reads TGTGCCAGCAGACAGGGGCCAGAAGCTTTCTTT.

This clone was detected only a few times. V gene TRBV18 combines with J gene TRBJ1-2, with D perhaps matching TRBD1 (6 bases). The V and J ends lost 2 bases and 2 bases respectively, with 6 bases between them. The CDR3 covers 13 residues. Per the germline V gene, CDR1 is KGHSH and CDR2 is LQKENI. The CDR3 here is CASSPTGNYGYTF. The CDR3 DNA reads TGTGCCAGCTCACCAACAGGGAACTATGGCTACACCTTC. Full variable domain (missing parts from reference TRBV18 and TRBJ1-2): NAGVMQNPRHLVRRRGQEARLRCSPMKGHSHVYWYRQLPEEGLKFMVYLQKENIIDESGMPKERFSAEFPKEGPSILRIQQVVRGDSAAYFCASSPTGNYGYTFGSGTRLTVV.

The chain couples TRBV11-3 to TRBJ2-1, with 11 bases fitting TRBD2. After removal of 1 base from V and 8 bases from J, the junction contained 7 bases not matched to a gene. CDR1 is SGHNT and CDR2 is YENEEA in the germline V gene. The CDR3 is 16 residues long. This chain's CDR3 is CASSLVLAGVGYEQFF. The CDR3 nucleotides read TGTGCCAGCAGCTTAGTACTAGCGGGGGTCGGTTATGAGCAGTTCTTC.

This sequence joins TRBV3-1 (or the pseudogene TRBV3-2) and TRBJ2-6; D is unclear. The CDR3 is made up of 13 amino acids. Trimming left V 8 bases short and J 0 bases short, with 5 bases between. Germline-derived CDR1 and CDR2 are LGHDT and YNNKEL (reference sequence). Here the CDR3 DNA reads TGTGCCAGCCACAACTCTGGGGCCAACGTCCTGACTTTC. Translation: CASHNSGANVLTF.

This clone was recorded a few times. The CDR3 bases are TGTGCCAGCAGCCGTGGACTAGCGGGCACAGATACGCAGTATTTT. Amino acids: CASSRGLAGTDTQYF. The V and J genes are TRBV7-8 and TRBJ2-3; 10 bases map to TRBD2. The CDR3 covers 15 residues. Germline values: CDR1 SGHVS, CDR2 FQNEAQ. The V and J ends lost 5 bases and 1 base, in that order; junction bases with no gene match: 3. Combining the CDR3 with reference TRBV7-8 and TRBJ2-3 gives the whole variable domain GAGVSQSPRYKVAKRGQDVALRCDPISGHVSLFWYQQALGQGPEFLTYFQNEAQLDKSGLPSDRFFAERPEGSVSTLKIQRTQQEDSAVYLCASSRGLAGTDTQYFGPGTRLTVL.

V is TRBV6-4 and J is TRBJ1-1, with TRBD1 matching 7 bases. The V gene's germline CDR1 is MRHNA and CDR2 SNTAGT. The CDR3 runs 14 residues. The V segment lost 6 bases and the J segment 3 bases; nucleotides outside the gene matches: 7. CDR3: CASRETGRDTEAFF. For the CDR3, the DNA is TGTGCCAGCAGGGAGACAGGGAGAGACACTGAAGCTTTCTTT.

J is TRBJ2-7 and V is TRBV7-9; TRBD2 is a possible D gene (5 bases). This CDR3 is 11 amino acids long. CDR1 is SEHNR and CDR2 is FQNEAQ in the germline V gene (reference sequence). The CDR3 here is CVTEASYEQYF. The CDR3 nucleotides are TGTGTCACGGAGGCTTCCTACGAGCAGTACTTC.

The J gene is TRBJ2-1, the V gene TRBV23-1, with D tentatively TRBD1 (6 bases). TRBV23-1 is designated an ORF whose function remains uncertain. The V end lost 0 bases, the J end lost 2 bases, and 14 bases lay between the germline ends. This CDR3 contains 17 residues. This CDR3 reads CASSQSPARGPYNEQFF. The CDR3 DNA reads TGCGCCAGCAGTCAATCTCCGGCCAGGGGTCCCTACAATGAGCAGTTCTTC.

The J gene is TRBJ2-5, the V gene TRBV5-1; 7 bases fit TRBD2. The CDR3 sequence is 14 residues long. V lost 3 bases, J lost 5 bases, and 7 bases stayed unmatched. The V gene's germline CDR1 is SGHRS and CDR2 YFSETQ. This CDR3 reads CASSWSGGYETQYF. The CDR3 nucleotides read TGCGCCAGCAGCTGGTCCGGGGGGTATGAGACCCAGTACTTC.

This clone showed up just a few times. The gene calls are TRBV3-1 (or the pseudogene TRBV3-2) and TRBJ2-7, with D tentatively TRBD1 (5 bases). Trimming cost V 2 bases and J 0 bases, with 11 bases left between them. Looked up from germline, CDR1 is LGHDT and CDR2 is YNNKEL (reference sequence). CDR3 size: 15 residues. The CDR3 bases are TGTGCCAGCAGCCAACAAGGACACCCCTCCTACGAGCAGTACTTC. Amino acid sequence: CASSQQGHPSYEQYF.

This clone was seen a single time. In DNA, the CDR3 is TGTGCCAGCAGGGGCCAGGGGGCCGGCTCAGATACGCAGTATTTT. It specifies CASRGQGAGSDTQYF. This rearrangement joins TRBV7-2 to TRBJ2-3; 8 bases match TRBD1. Germline V lookup: CDR1 SGHTA, CDR2 FQGNSA. V was pared by 6 bases and J by 4 bases, with 9 bases of the junction left unmatched. The CDR3 has 15 amino acids.

This sequence joins TRBV7-9 and TRBJ2-7, with TRBD1 matching over 9 bases. The V segment lost 5 bases and the J segment 6 bases; nucleotides outside the gene matches: 8. This CDR3 spans 14 amino acids. Germline CDR1 is SEHNR and CDR2 is FQNEAQ (reference sequence). DNA of the CDR3: TGTGCCAGCAGCGGCCGGGACAGGGAACCCGAGCAGTACTTC. Residues: CASSGRDREPEQYF.

The rearrangement links TRBV19 to TRBJ2-5, with 9 bases fitting TRBD1. Per the germline V gene, CDR1 is LNHDA and CDR2 is SQIVND (reference sequence). Losses at the gene ends were 7 bases for V and 5 bases for J; bases not matched to a gene: 8. CDR3 size: 14 residues. The DNA of the CDR3 is TGTGCCAGTACGATTAGACAGGGGGATGAGACCCAGTACTTC. It encodes CASTIRQGDETQYF.